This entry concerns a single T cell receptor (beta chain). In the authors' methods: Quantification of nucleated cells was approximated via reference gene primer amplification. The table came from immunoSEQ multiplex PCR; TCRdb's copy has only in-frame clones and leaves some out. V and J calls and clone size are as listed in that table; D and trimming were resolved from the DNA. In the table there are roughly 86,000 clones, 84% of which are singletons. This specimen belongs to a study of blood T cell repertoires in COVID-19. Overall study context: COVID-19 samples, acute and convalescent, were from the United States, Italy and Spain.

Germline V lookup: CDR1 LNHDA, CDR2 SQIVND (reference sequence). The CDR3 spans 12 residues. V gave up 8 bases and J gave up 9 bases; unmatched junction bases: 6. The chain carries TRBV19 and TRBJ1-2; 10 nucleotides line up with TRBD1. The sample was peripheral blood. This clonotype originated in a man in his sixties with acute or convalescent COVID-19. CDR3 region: CASWWDRGSYTF. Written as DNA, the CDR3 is TGTGCCAGTTGGTGGGACAGGGGAAGCTACACCTTC. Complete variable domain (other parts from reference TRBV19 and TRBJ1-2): DGGITQSPKYLFRKEGQNVTLSCEQNLNHDAMYWYRQDPGQGLRLIYYSQIVNDFQKGDIAEGYSVSREKKESFPLTVTSAQKNPTAFYLCASWWDRGSYTFGSGTRLTVV.